This is a list of T cell receptor beta chains from one sample in a study of Graves' ophthalmopathy and Graves' hyperthyroidism. TCRdb processed the multiplex PCR reads anew with MiXCR; each CDR3 protein has one entry. The repertoire consists of about 210,000 distinct CDR3 sequences, with 25% to 35% occurring once and the leading ten covering about 9.1%. Sequencing was done on a sample of peripheral blood. These receptor sequences come from a middle-aged man with Graves' ophthalmopathy. Both conserved end residues are part of each CDR3. The D gene is left open where the match is weak. Not all rows give a size; the values are once, few, many and, for expanded clones, a class.

TRBJ2-7 | NA | TRBV5-1 | NA | CASSLAAGRGNHEQYF | TGCGCCAGCAGCTTGGCCGCGGGCAGGGGAAACCACGAGCAGTACTTC
TRBJ2-7 | NA | TRBV7-2 | many | CASSLVLGEQYF | TGTGCCAGCAGCTTAGTGTTAGGCGAGCAGTACTTC
TRBJ2-7 | TRBD1 | TRBV6-1 | NA | CASSESGTGRAYEQYF | TGTGCCAGCAGTGAATCCGGGACAGGGAGGGCCTACGAGCAGTACTTC
TRBJ2-7 | NA | TRBV15 | many | CATSRDSGGAYEQYF | TGTGCCACCAGCAGAGATTCCGGGGGCGCCTACGAGCAGTACTTC
TRBJ2-7 | NA | TRBV7-2 | many | CASSPIEPTYEQYF | TGTGCCAGCAGCCCCATCGAGCCTACTTACGAGCAGTACTTC
TRBJ2-5 | NA | TRBV6-2/TRBV6-3 | NA | CASSYLRAGNQETQYF | TGTGCCAGCAGTTACTTAAGGGCAGGGAACCAAGAGACCCAGTACTTC
TRBJ2-7 | NA | TRBV25-1 | many | CASSELGYEQYF | TGTGCCAGCAGTGAATTGGGCTACGAGCAGTACTTC
TRBJ1-1 | TRBD1 | TRBV27 | NA | CASSLQGALGNTEAFF | TGTGCCAGCAGTTTGCAGGGGGCGCTTGGTAACACTGAAGCTTTCTTT
TRBJ2-7 | TRBD1 | TRBV7-9 | many | CASSLSGQAYEQYF | TGTGCCAGCAGCTTATCTGGACAGGCCTACGAGCAGTACTTC
TRBJ2-7 | NA | TRBV7-2 | many | CASSQEWGSSYEQYF | TGTGCCAGCAGCCAGGAGTGGGGTAGCTCCTACGAGCAGTACTTC
TRBJ2-7 | NA | TRBV20-1 | many | CSARDSRFSGGVSYEQYF | TGCAGTGCTAGAGATTCCCGATTTTCCGGGGGCGTCTCCTACGAGCAGTACTTC
TRBJ2-7 | NA | TRBV25-1 | many | CASSHGDEQYF | TGTGCCAGCAGCCACGGGGACGAGCAGTACTTC
TRBJ1-5 | NA | TRBV12-3/TRBV12-4 | NA | CASWTGNQDQPQHF | TGTGCCAGCTGGACTGGCAATCAAGATCAGCCCCAGCATTTT
TRBJ2-5 | NA | TRBV12-3/TRBV12-4 | NA | CASSQTRWETQYF | TGTGCCAGCAGCCAGACACGGTGGGAGACCCAGTACTTC
TRBJ2-5 | NA | TRBV7-6 | NA | CASSLAGGGQETQYF | TGTGCCAGCAGCTTAGCAGGAGGGGGCCAAGAGACCCAGTACTTC
TRBJ2-7 | TRBD2 | TRBV7-2 | once | CASSLAGSGSEQYF | TGTGCCAGCAGCTTGGCTGGTAGCGGGAGCGAGCAGTACTTC
TRBJ2-2 | TRBD2 | TRBV11-2 | many | CASSTTSGRGSGELFF | TGTGCCAGCAGCACGACTAGCGGGAGAGGTTCCGGGGAGCTGTTTTTT
TRBJ2-5 | TRBD1 | TRBV6-5 | many | CASSLTGGAGETQYF | TGTGCCAGCAGTTTGACAGGGGGCGCGGGGGAGACCCAGTACTTC
TRBJ1-2 | TRBD1 | TRBV18 | many | CASSQGQGDGYTF | TGTGCCAGCTCCCAGGGACAGGGAGATGGCTACACCTTC
TRBJ2-2 | NA | TRBV6-2/TRBV6-3 | many | CASSSTSGPGELFF | TGTGCCAGCAGTTCTACCTCCGGGCCCGGGGAGCTGTTTTTT
TRBJ2-7 | NA | TRBV6-1 | once | CASKRSDGDYEQYF | TGTGCCAGCAAGCGTTCGGACGGCGACTACGAGCAGTACTTC
TRBJ2-2 | TRBD2 | TRBV20-1 | once | CSARLAGAGELFF | TGCAGTGCTAGACTAGCGGGAGCCGGGGAGCTGTTTTTT
TRBJ2-5 | NA | TRBV12-3/TRBV12-4 | many | CASSLGLSMSAQYF | TGTGCCAGCAGTTTAGGACTATCTATGTCGGCCCAGTACTTC
TRBJ1-6 | NA | TRBV27 | NA | CASRGEGNNNSPLHF | TGTGCCAGCAGGGGTGAAGGGAACAATAATTCACCCCTCCACTTT
TRBJ2-5 | TRBD2 | TRBV7-8 | many | CASSAGTSGSPYF | TGTGCCAGCAGTGCCGGGACTAGCGGGAGCCCTTACTTC
TRBJ1-2 | TRBD1 | TRBV18 | many | CASSPPGQGAYGYTF | TGTGCCAGCTCACCCCCGGGACAGGGGGCCTATGGCTACACCTTC
TRBJ2-7 | TRBD2 | TRBV7-6 | NA | CASSSSPGGGYEQYF | TGTGCCAGCAGCTCGAGTCCGGGGGGAGGTTACGAGCAGTACTTC
TRBJ2-5 | NA | TRBV15 | NA | CATSRASTGSLETQYF | TGTGCCACCAGCAGAGCTTCGACAGGCTCCTTGGAGACCCAGTACTTC
TRBJ1-5 | NA | TRBV3-1 | many | CASSQVPHNQPQHF | TGTGCCAGCAGCCAAGTACCGCACAATCAGCCCCAGCATTTT
TRBJ2-7 | NA | TRBV20-1 | many | CSALGGGPEVLEQYF | TGCAGCGCCCTCGGGGGCGGCCCAGAGGTACTCGAGCAGTACTTC
TRBJ2-5 | TRBD2 | TRBV20-1 | many | CSARLREGMETQYF | TGCAGTGCTAGACTTCGGGAGGGGATGGAGACCCAGTACTTC
TRBJ2-2 | TRBD1 | TRBV19 | NA | CASNGGTGFTGELFF | TGTGCCAGTAATGGGGGGACAGGGTTCACCGGGGAGCTGTTTTTT
TRBJ1-2 | NA | TRBV27 | many | CASSLNSNYGYTF | TGTGCCAGCAGTTTAAACAGTAACTATGGCTACACCTTC
TRBJ2-7 | TRBD2 | TRBV11-3 | many | CASSKSGLAGAYEQYF | TGTGCCAGCAGCAAATCGGGACTAGCGGGGGCCTACGAGCAGTACTTC
TRBJ2-2 | TRBD1 | TRBV30 | many | CAWSARDRGTGELFF | TGTGCCTGGAGTGCCCGGGACAGGGGGACCGGGGAGCTGTTTTTT
TRBJ2-5 | TRBD2 | TRBV6-1 | NA | CASRPSGRWETQYF | TGTGCCAGCAGACCGAGCGGGAGATGGGAGACCCAGTACTTC
TRBJ1-5 | NA | TRBV28 | NA | CASSLGPRGNQPQHF | TGTGCCAGCAGTTTGGGACCCAGGGGTAATCAGCCCCAGCATTTT
TRBJ2-7 | TRBD2 | TRBV12-3/TRBV12-4 | many | CASRDSGRENYEQYF | TGTGCCAGCAGAGATAGCGGGAGGGAGAACTACGAGCAGTACTTC
TRBJ1-6 | NA | TRBV10-2 | many | CASSSTGSDSPLHF | TGCGCCAGCAGTTCGACGGGGTCGGATTCACCCCTCCACTTT
TRBJ1-5 | NA | TRBV6-1 | NA | CASRWRGRNQPQHF | TGTGCCAGCCGGTGGCGGGGACGCAATCAGCCCCAGCATTTT
TRBJ1-6 | NA | TRBV5-1 | many | CASSHGAGEGSPLHF | TGCGCCAGCAGCCACGGAGCGGGCGAGGGGTCACCCCTCCACTTT
TRBJ2-7 | TRBD2 | TRBV7-9 | many | CASSLVAGGSGSYEQYF | TGTGCCAGCAGCTTAGTGGCGGGGGGAAGTGGCTCCTACGAGCAGTACTTC
TRBJ1-1 | NA | TRBV20-1 | NA | CSARGRGYTEAFF | TGCAGTGCTAGAGGGAGAGGGTACACTGAAGCTTTCTTT
TRBJ2-1 | NA | TRBV7-2 | NA | CASSLATLYNEQFF | TGTGCCAGCAGCCTCGCGACCCTCTACAATGAGCAGTTCTTC
TRBJ1-1 | NA | TRBV4-2 | many | CASSQGQRQNTEAFF | TGTGCCAGCAGCCAAGGACAGAGGCAGAACACTGAAGCTTTCTTT
TRBJ2-7 | NA | TRBV7-3 | many | CASSLFARPPYEQYF | TGTGCCAGCAGCTTATTTGCCCGGCCTCCCTACGAGCAGTACTTC
TRBJ2-2 | NA | TRBV7-6 | many | CASSLVYRALAPGNTGELFF | TGTGCCAGCAGCTTAGTTTACAGGGCCCTAGCGCCAGGGAACACCGGGGAGCTGTTTTTT
TRBJ1-5 | NA | TRBV6-1 | many | CASSRVGSNQPQHF | TGTGCCAGCAGTCGCGTGGGGAGCAATCAGCCCCAGCATTTT
TRBJ2-5 | NA | TRBV11-2 | many | CASSFQIQQETQYF | TGTGCCAGCAGCTTTCAAATCCAGCAAGAGACCCAGTACTTC
TRBJ2-7 | TRBD2 | TRBV19 | NA | CASSPPGGSGEQYF | TGTGCCAGTAGTCCCCCGGGGGGGTCTGGGGAGCAGTACTTC
TRBJ1-2 | NA | TRBV19 | many | CASSIQKASYGYGYTF | TGTGCCAGTAGTATTCAGAAAGCCAGTTATGGATATGGCTACACCTTC
TRBJ1-1 | NA | TRBV6-1 | once | CASSENRDDTEAFF | TGTGCCAGCAGTGAAAACAGGGATGACACTGAAGCTTTCTTT
TRBJ2-7 | NA | TRBV6-5 | many | CASIGGQFYEQYF | TGTGCCAGCATAGGGGGACAATTTTACGAGCAGTACTTC
TRBJ2-5 | NA | TRBV29-1 | many | CSVFGAPGNGRETQYF | TGCAGCGTTTTTGGGGCCCCAGGGAACGGACGAGAGACCCAGTACTTC
TRBJ2-3 | NA | TRBV11-2 | many | CASSAGLNTDTQYF | TGTGCCAGCAGCGCCGGACTAAACACAGATACGCAGTATTTT
TRBJ2-7 | NA | TRBV28 | many | CASSLRQYEQYF | TGTGCCAGCAGTCTACGACAGTACGAGCAGTACTTC
TRBJ2-5 | NA | TRBV12-3/TRBV12-4 | NA | CASSQGLLQETQYF | TGTGCCAGCAGCCAGGGACTCCTCCAAGAGACCCAGTACTTC
TRBJ2-7 | TRBD2 | TRBV20-1 | once | CSARPSGSLEQYF | TGCAGTGCTAGGCCTAGCGGGAGCCTCGAGCAGTACTTC
TRBJ2-5 | NA | TRBV7-2 | NA | CASIQTGNQETQYF | TGTGCCAGCATCCAGACAGGCAATCAAGAGACCCAGTACTTC
TRBJ1-1 | NA | TRBV19 | many | CASSIWGIAEAFF | TGTGCCAGTAGTATCTGGGGGATCGCTGAAGCTTTCTTT